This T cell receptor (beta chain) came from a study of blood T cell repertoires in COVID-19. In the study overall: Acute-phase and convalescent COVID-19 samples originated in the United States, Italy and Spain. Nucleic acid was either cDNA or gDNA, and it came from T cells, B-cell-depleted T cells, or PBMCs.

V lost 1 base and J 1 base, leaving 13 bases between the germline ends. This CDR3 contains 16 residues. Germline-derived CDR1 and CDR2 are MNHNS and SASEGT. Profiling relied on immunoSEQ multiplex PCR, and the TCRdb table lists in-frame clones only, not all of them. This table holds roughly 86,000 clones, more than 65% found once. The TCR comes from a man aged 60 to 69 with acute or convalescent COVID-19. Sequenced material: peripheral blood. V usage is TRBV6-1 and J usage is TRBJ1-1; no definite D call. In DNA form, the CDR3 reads TGTGCCAGCAGTGAAGACCACCTTGGAGGGAACACTGAAGCTTTCTTT. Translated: CASSEDHLGGNTEAFF.